The 32 T cell receptor beta chains below were found in one sample sequenced in a study of blood T cell repertoires in COVID-19. Libraries were prepared by immunoSEQ multiplex PCR; TCRdb keeps only in-frame clonotypes and omits some of them. Of under 60,000 clones detected, around 90% appear once; the ten largest clones hold roughly a tenth. Sequenced sample: peripheral blood. The receptors stem from a human donor with acute or convalescent COVID-19. The donor label of this sample is uncertain.

J is TRBJ2-7 and V is TRBV6-5; TRBD1 matches 8 bases. The length of the CDR3 is 13 residues. The V segment lost 6 bases and the J segment 5 bases; nucleotides outside the gene matches: 6. Germline V gene sequence: CDR1 MNHEY, CDR2 SVGAGI. The CDR3: CASRAGGKDEQYV. As DNA, the CDR3 is TGTGCCAGCAGAGCAGGGGGCAAAGACGAGCAGTACGTC.

In nucleotides, the CDR3 is TGTGCCAGCAGCTCCGGACTGAGCTCTGGAAACACCATATATTTT. Amino acids: CASSSGLSSGNTIYF. This chain links TRBV5-6 with TRBJ1-3; D is ambiguous. The V gene lost 3 bases and the J gene lost 0 bases, with 10 bases spanning the gap. The CDR3 is 15 residues long. CDR1 and CDR2 (germline): SGHDT, YYEEEE.

The chain employs TRBV3-1 (or the pseudogene TRBV3-2) and TRBJ2-1; 8 nucleotides line up with TRBD2. Losses at the gene ends were 1 base for V and 8 bases for J; bases not matched to a gene: 10. Per the germline V gene, CDR1 is LGHDT and CDR2 is YNNKEL (reference sequence). This CDR3 is built from 16 residues. CDR3: CASSQVSGRAVDEQFF. The CDR3 bases are TGTGCCAGCAGCCAAGTCTCCGGGAGGGCCGTCGATGAGCAGTTCTTC.

V gene TRBV7-9 combines with J gene TRBJ2-7; 11 bases agree with TRBD2. The germline V gene has CDR1 SEHNR and CDR2 FQNEAQ (reference sequence). V shed 4 bases, J shed 3 bases, and the junction held 8 bases outside the gene matches. The CDR3 is made up of 16 amino acids. In DNA, the CDR3 is TGTGCCAGCAGCTCAGGACCGGGACTAGCGGACTACGAGCAGTACTTC. This encodes CASSSGPGLADYEQYF.

The J gene is TRBJ1-5, the V gene TRBV28, with TRBD1 identical over 9 bases. J lost 1 base, V lost 1 base, and 23 bases had no gene match. Germline V gene sequence: CDR1 MDHEN, CDR2 SYDVKM. CDR3 size: 23 residues. CDR3 sequence reads: CASSLLGHIGQGRGVESNQPQHF. The CDR3 coding sequence is TGTGCCAGCAGTTTATTAGGACATATAGGACAGGGGAGGGGTGTCGAAAGCAATCAGCCCCAGCATTTT.

The CDR3 here is CASSEDFGGFGELFF. The CDR3 nucleotides are TGTGCCAGTAGCGAAGATTTCGGGGGGTTCGGGGAGCTGTTTTTT. The chain combines TRBV19 with TRBJ2-2; 7 bases align to TRBD2. This CDR3 contains 15 residues. Germline V gives CDR1 LNHDA, CDR2 SQIVND (reference sequence). Germline trimming cut 6 bases from V and 7 bases from J; bases unmatched to any gene: 11.

This clone was detected only once. The chain recombines TRBV7-9 with TRBJ1-3; D uncertain. The CDR3 has 16 residues. V shed 3 bases and J shed 4 bases, with 16 bases lying between them. CDR1 and CDR2 from the germline V gene are SEHNR and FQNEAQ (reference sequence). As DNA, the CDR3 is TGTGCCAGCAGCTTTTGGATGGCCGCGGTCGGAAACACCATATATTTT. Protein product: CASSFWMAAVGNTIYF.

Here the CDR3 reads CASSLDGNYGYTF. The DNA of the CDR3 is TGTGCCAGCAGCCTAGACGGTAACTATGGCTACACCTTC. This chain connects TRBV14 to TRBJ1-2; D is ambiguous. Germline V lookup: CDR1 SGHDN, CDR2 FVKESK. Trimming left V 4 bases short and J 1 base short, with 7 bases between. There are 13 residues in the CDR3.

The CDR3 sequence: CASSEVRANEKLFF. For the CDR3, the DNA is TGTGCCAGCAGTGAAGTACGCGCCAATGAAAAACTGTTTTTT. The J gene is TRBJ1-4, the V gene TRBV6-1; D gene uncertain. The CDR3 contains 14 residues. The germline V and J ends were trimmed by 1 base and 5 bases, with 8 bases remaining between them. Germline assignment: CDR1 MNHNS and CDR2 SASEGT.

The chain combines TRBV4-1 with TRBJ1-2; D is ambiguous. There are 12 residues in the CDR3. Trimming removed 1 base at V and 10 bases at J, with 10 bases between. CDR1 and CDR2 from the germline V gene are MGHRA and YSYEKL. CDR3 coding DNA: TGCGCCAGCAGCCAAGTTTCGAGGTCCTACACCTTC. Its protein is CASSQVSRSYTF.

The gene calls are TRBV5-4 and TRBJ2-1; no definite D call. Trimming left V 2 bases short and J 0 bases short, with 15 bases between. Germline V gene lookup returns CDR1 SGHNT and CDR2 YYREEE (reference sequence). This CDR3 comprises 17 residues. CDR3: CASSFGPAVSSYNEQFF. CDR3 coding DNA: TGTGCCAGCAGCTTTGGTCCCGCGGTAAGCTCCTACAATGAGCAGTTCTTC.

V and J are TRBV7-6 and TRBJ1-1; D unresolved. This CDR3 region has 12 residues. Germline loops: CDR1 SGHVS, CDR2 FNYEAQ. With 3 bases removed from V and 7 bases from J, the gap between germline ends came to 9 bases. CDR3 protein: CASSFVRDEAFF. For the CDR3, the DNA is TGTGCCAGCAGCTTTGTACGGGATGAAGCTTTCTTT.

The gene calls are TRBV28 and TRBJ2-6; perhaps TRBD1 as D (5 bases). Per germline, CDR1 MDHEN and CDR2 SYDVKM. This CDR3 is 15 amino acids long. V shed 5 bases and J shed 0 bases, with 8 bases lying between them. The CDR3 DNA reads as TGTGCCAGCAGTACAACAGGCTCTGGGGCCAACGTCCTGACTTTC. Translation: CASSTTGSGANVLTF.

This chain links TRBV5-1 with TRBJ2-1, with D possibly matching TRBD2 (7 bases). The CDR3 has 15 residues. The germline CDR1 and CDR2 sequences are SGHRS and YFSETQ. With 4 bases removed from V and 7 bases from J, the gap between germline ends came to 18 bases. CDR3 nucleotides: TGCGCCAGCAGCCCCCTTGGGGGGGCCTCGAATGAGCAGTTCTTC. It translates to CASSPLGGASNEQFF.

The chain joins TRBV7-2 to TRBJ2-1; 8 nucleotides align to TRBD2. V lost 4 bases and J lost 2; bases outside the gene matches: 7. Germline V gene data show CDR1 as SGHTA and CDR2 as FQGNSA. This CDR3 spans 16 amino acids. Here the CDR3 DNA reads TGTGCCAGCAGCTCAACCGGGACTAGAACCTACAATGAGCAGTTCTTC. This gives the protein CASSSTGTRTYNEQFF.

The rearrangement uses TRBV3-1 (or the pseudogene TRBV3-2) and TRBJ2-1, with 9 bases identical to TRBD1. Germline loops: CDR1 LGHDT, CDR2 YNNKEL (reference sequence). There are 15 residues in the CDR3. Trimming removed 1 base from V and 7 bases from J; junction bases left unmatched: 5. This chain's CDR3 is CASSQVRDRENEQFF. The DNA of the CDR3 is TGTGCCAGCAGCCAAGTTCGGGACAGGGAAAATGAGCAGTTCTTC.

This chain links TRBV28 with TRBJ1-1; D uncertain. CDR1 is MDHEN and CDR2 is SYDVKM in the germline V gene. V lost 0 bases and J lost 4, with 12 bases in between. The CDR3 contains 15 residues. The CDR3 loop reads CASSLWEGGVTEAFF. CDR3 bases: TGTGCCAGCAGTTTATGGGAGGGAGGAGTCACTGAAGCTTTCTTT.

The J gene is TRBJ2-5, the V gene TRBV10-3; no definite D call. This CDR3 comprises 12 residues. CDR1 ENHRY and CDR2 SYGVKD come from the germline V gene. Trimming stripped 3 bases from V and 3 bases from J, with 5 bases between. The CDR3 region has the DNA TGTGCCATCAGTGACAGGAAAGAGACCCAGTACTTC. The encoded protein is CAISDRKETQYF.

This clone was recorded only once. V usage is TRBV27 and J usage is TRBJ1-1; possible D gene TRBD1, 6 bases. V was trimmed by 2 bases and J by 7 bases, leaving 11 bases between them. The length of the CDR3 is 13 residues. Per the germline V gene, CDR1 is MNHEY and CDR2 is SMNVEV (reference sequence). CDR3 DNA: TGTGCCAGCAGTTTAGGGGGACACCTTGAAGCTTTCTTT. This sequence encodes CASSLGGHLEAFF.

This clone occurred once. The J gene is TRBJ2-6, the V gene TRBV19; D might be TRBD2 (5 bases). Germline assignment: CDR1 LNHDA and CDR2 SQIVND (reference sequence). This CDR3 is 15 amino acids long. V was shortened by 9 bases and J by 2 bases, with 14 bases between the two germline ends. In nucleotides, the CDR3 is TGTGCCAGCGCCGCGGAGGACGCTGGGGCCAACGTCCTGACTTTC. This sequence encodes CASAAEDAGANVLTF.

The chain carries TRBV29-1 and TRBJ2-4, with a tentative D call TRBD1 (7 bases). The germline gives CDR1 SQVTM, CDR2 ANQGSEA. The CDR3 covers 15 residues. Trimming removed 0 bases at V and 2 bases at J, with 11 bases between. Written as DNA, the CDR3 is TGCAGCGTTGAAGACAGGGGGGAGTCCAAAAACATTCAGTACTTC. It translates to CSVEDRGESKNIQYF.

V gene TRBV7-2 combines with J gene TRBJ1-1, with D unresolved. CDR1 and CDR2 from the germline V gene are SGHTA and FQGNSA. CDR3 length equals 15 residues. The V end was cut by 2 bases, the J end by 5 bases, with 15 bases between. CDR3 sequence (DNA): TGTGCCAGCAGCTTATCTCGACTGGGAGGAACTGAAGCTTTCTTT. It is translated as CASSLSRLGGTEAFF.

The J gene is TRBJ1-2, the V gene TRBV9; 7 nucleotides agree with TRBD1. V shed 0 bases, J shed 4 bases, and the junction held 3 bases outside the gene matches. From germline, CDR1 is SGDLS and CDR2 YYNGEE. The CDR3 is 14 amino acids. Here the CDR3 reads CASSVGQGFYGYTF. CDR3 DNA sequence: TGTGCCAGCAGCGTAGGACAGGGCTTCTATGGCTACACCTTC.

This chain connects TRBV16 to TRBJ1-3, with D uncertain. The CDR3 sequence is 14 residues long. V was clipped by 0 bases and J by 3 bases, with 6 bases between them. The germline V gene encodes CDR1 KGHSY and CDR2 FQNENV. The CDR3 region has the DNA TGTGCCAGCAGCCAATCCGGACTTGGAAACACCATATATTTT. This gives the protein CASSQSGLGNTIYF.

The genes are TRBV2 and TRBJ2-3; 10 bases align to TRBD2. The V gene's germline CDR1 is SNHLY and CDR2 FYNNEI. This CDR3 has 17 amino acids. V gave up 6 bases and J gave up 4 bases; unmatched junction bases: 13. CDR3 region: CASSSGRAVFEADTQYF. Here the CDR3 DNA reads TGTGCCAGCAGCAGCGGGAGGGCCGTTTTTGAGGCAGATACGCAGTATTTT.

V is TRBV3-1 (or the pseudogene TRBV3-2) and J is TRBJ2-3; TRBD1 matches 9 bases. CDR3 length: 16 amino acids. Trimming removed 4 bases from V and 5 bases from J; junction bases left unmatched: 10. Per germline, CDR1 LGHDT and CDR2 YNNKEL (reference sequence). The CDR3 DNA reads as TGTGCCAGCAGCCTTCGGACAGGGGTCGCCTTAGATACGCAGTATTTT. Translation: CASSLRTGVALDTQYF.

The chain joins TRBV10-3 to TRBJ2-7; 11 bases fit TRBD2. V shed 6 bases and J 2 bases; nucleotides not matched to a gene: 3. Germline V CDR1 and CDR2: ENHRY, SYGVKD. The CDR3 is 14 amino acids. The CDR3: CAIRGTSGAYEQYF. In DNA form, the CDR3 reads TGTGCCATCAGAGGGACTAGCGGAGCCTACGAGCAGTACTTC.

A single count supports this clone. The rearrangement uses TRBV5-6 and TRBJ2-7; 10 bases are shared with TRBD1. The CDR3 length is 14 residues. The ends lost 1 base at V and 3 bases at J; junction bases unmatched: 1. Germline assignment: CDR1 SGHDT and CDR2 YYEEEE. The CDR3 region is CASSLRTGGYEQYV. CDR3 DNA sequence: TGTGCCAGCAGCTTGAGGACAGGGGGCTACGAGCAGTACGTC.

The CDR3 protein is CSVESRGGETQYF. CDR3 coding DNA: TGCAGCGTTGAGAGCAGGGGTGGAGAGACCCAGTACTTC. The rearrangement uses TRBV29-1 and TRBJ2-5; perhaps TRBD1 as D (6 bases). Per germline, CDR1 SQVTM and CDR2 ANQGSEA. The length of the CDR3 is 13 residues. V was shortened by 3 bases and J by 4 bases, with 12 bases between the two germline ends.

V usage is TRBV2 and J usage is TRBJ1-5; D gene unclear. The length of the CDR3 is 14 residues. CDR1 SNHLY and CDR2 FYNNEI come from the germline V gene. V gave up 4 bases and J gave up 4 bases, with 11 bases separating them. The CDR3 DNA is TGTGCCAGCAGTGGACGGAGCCCTAATCAGCCCCAGCATTTT. As protein: CASSGRSPNQPQHF. The variable domain in full, completed from reference TRBV2 and TRBJ1-5, reads EPEVTQTPSHQVTQMGQEVILRCVPISNHLYFYWYRQILGQKVEFLVSFYNNEISEKSEIFDDQFSVERPDGSNFTLKIRSTKLEDSAMYFCASSGRSPNQPQHFGDGTRLSIL.

The chain uses TRBV30 and TRBJ1-5; no clear D gene. From germline, CDR1 is GTSNPN and CDR2 SVGIG (reference sequence). The length of the CDR3 is 10 residues. V shed 4 bases and J shed 5 bases, with 3 bases lying between them. The CDR3 loop is CAWTDQPQHF. The CDR3 DNA sequence: TGTGCCTGGACGGATCAGCCCCAGCATTTT. Looking up the rest from reference TRBV30 and TRBJ1-5 gives the full variable domain: SQTIHQWPATLVQPVGSPLSLECTVEGTSNPNLYWYRQAAGRGLQLLFYSVGIGQISSEVPQNLSASRPQDRQFILSSKKLLLSDSGFYLCAWTDQPQHFGDGTRLSIL.

The chain links TRBV5-1 to TRBJ1-5; 7 nucleotides match TRBD1. The CDR3 sequence is 13 residues long. V shed 2 bases, J shed 6 bases, and the junction held 2 bases outside the gene matches. CDR1 and CDR2 from the germline V gene are SGHRS and YFSETQ. This CDR3 reads CASSFGTAQPQHF. CDR3 nucleotide sequence: TGCGCCAGCAGCTTCGGGACAGCTCAGCCCCAGCATTTT.